What follows describes a single T cell receptor beta chain. It has no known antigen specificity. Qualities for individual bases were not recorded, and no much larger clone is one base off. The library relied on the immunoSEQ multiplex PCR assay. For the multiplex PCR, a mixture combining 60 forward primers for TCR Vbeta segments and 13 reverse primers for TCR Jbeta segments was used. The CDR3 region of rearranged TCR beta genes was amplified from genomic DNA by a multiplex PCR assay. The amplified TCR beta libraries were sequenced on the Illumina HiSeq System as 87-base-pair reads. In the source study's methods: In a later analysis, roughly 80 million unique TCR beta chains were counted across the 650 to 750 repertoires, and around 10 million of these chains were shared by at least two donors. Raw reads were error-corrected and collapsed into unique sequences with a nearest-neighbor algorithm that merged closely related sequences to remove PCR and sequencing errors. CDR3 sequences were aligned to IMGT reference sequences to assign V, D and J gene segments. For a sequence to be retained, a match of at least six nucleotides was required to both a V gene segment and a J gene segment. Rearrangements were classified as productive when the CDR3 lacked stop codons and remained in frame with V and J, and all other rearrangements were classified as non-productive. CDR3 was defined according to IMGT convention as the region running from the second conserved V-encoded cysteine to the conserved J-encoded phenylalanine. Sequences without an unambiguous match to a single V gene segment were excluded from the earlier analysis of approximately 600 of the donors. An earlier analysis of under 750 of the donors called V segments functional above 56.7% productive rearrangements and segregating when the between-donor standard deviation exceeded 5%. A statistical classification framework was built for diagnosing cytomegalovirus status from the catalog of TCR beta chain sequences. V and J gene assignment, in a later analysis, came from comparing TCR nucleotide sequences with IMGT/GENE-DB human TR gene sequences. In a later analysis, CDR3 sequences and most-parsimonious VDJ recombination scenarios were assigned using the TCRdist pipeline. In a later analysis, each TCR beta chain was defined by its CDR3 amino acid sequence together with its V-gene family, and reads lacking a unique V-gene family were excluded. To address suspected cross-contamination and a sequencing artifact, a later analysis removed a few hundred highly shared, low-generation-probability nucleotide sequences. A later analysis calculated a clonal expansion index for each public chain from normalized within-repertoire ranks of inferred template counts. A later analysis computed generation probabilities with a VDJ recombination model fitted to out-of-frame rearrangements, and checked the results against IGoR. A later analysis scored TCR-TCR, TCR-HLA and TCR-CMV co-occurrence with hypergeometric tests, applying a repertoire-size bias correction to TCR pairs. False discovery rates were estimated in a later analysis by permuting HLA or CMV assignments 20 times. A later analysis grouped co-occurring TCRs with DBSCAN, adding TCRdist sequence similarity when clustering within HLA-allele-positive subsets. Repertoires with fewer than 30,000 or more than 120,000 public chains, plus five repertoires with anomalous nucleotide sharing, were excluded from co-occurrence clustering. TCRdb holds this immuneACCESS table with in-frame rearrangements only. Some clones are missing; in checked studies, unresolved V genes explain under half, and the rest has no known cause. V and J calls and clone size are those listed in that table; D and trimming were worked out from the DNA. In all, the sample holds about 130,000 clones, and around 73% of those were seen once. Roughly 1.5% of the sample goes to the ten largest clones.

This entry comes from a study of cytomegalovirus exposure and HLA in healthy donors (dated by TCRdb to the late 2010s). For the wider study: According to an earlier analysis of around 600 of the donors, about 179 million T cells yielded over 90 million unique TCR beta sequences and about 280 Gb of sequence data. Approximately 300 gigabases of sequencing data and roughly 81 million unique TCR sequences made up an early release that covered approximately 650 HLA-typed donors. Alongside the repertoire data, information on donor age, sex, ethnicity and CMV serostatus was compiled. Among over 350 genotyped donors of the cohort, an average of roughly 240,000 unique TCR beta nucleotide sequences were sequenced per donor, roughly 20% of them non-productive. All discovery cohort repertoires had been generated using a single sequencing platform. Of the roughly 400 genotyped donors, about 80% fell in the genetic ancestry cluster associated with self-reported Caucasian donors. Besides the first cohort of approximately 670 subjects, a separate validation cohort made up of 120 different subjects was used. The study aimed to test whether cataloging public T cell receptors could reveal signatures of past pathogen exposure. A later genetic analysis took genome-wide SNP genotypes for about 65% of the 666 donors and used that subset as a discovery cohort. Several DR-DQ haplotypes were treated as single units for association and clustering because of strong linkage in the cohort. An earlier analysis of 587 of the donors used high-throughput TCR beta sequencing to judge whether each TCR beta V gene segment behaved as functional or pseudogenic. To predict cytomegalovirus infection status, the study combined high-throughput TCR immunosequencing, statistical association of individual TCRs with disease status, and machine learning. Class I and class II HLA loci were covered by the typing at four-digit resolution. The number of typed donors differed by locus: roughly 629-640 for A, B, C, DRB1 and DQB1; 522 for DQA1; fewer than 610 for DPA1; and some 450 for DPB1. To study patterns of TCR occurrence, a later analysis re-analyzed previously published TCR beta repertoires from hundreds of donors and added high-resolution HLA genotyping. Rather than drawing on any new phenotypic data, the later analysis identified candidate immune exposures from TCR beta sequences and the way those sequences occurred across donors. The T cell repertoires of 700 or so subjects were profiled by immunosequencing and related to cytomegalovirus serostatus. General findings and caveats noted by the study authors: HLA typing was unavailable for some donors at each locus, so association tests used only the typed subset. A cluster of highly shared sequence variants was judged likely to be a technical artifact of the sequencing pipeline. About 17 rarely observed V segments, including chromosome 9 orphons, were excluded from the earlier analysis of about 500 of the donors because counts were too low. A later genetic analysis associated a missense DCLRE1C variant with V-gene and J-gene trimming of TCR beta chains, and an independent cohort replicated the association. The cohort was sequenced for TCR beta chains only, and without alpha or paired-chain data the features that could be detected were limited. According to a later genetic analysis, donors in an Asian-associated ancestry cluster had fewer N-insertions in productive TCRs than the approximately 690-donor mean. According to a later analysis, parvovirus B19, influenza, CMV and Epstein-Barr virus appeared linked to several top co-occurrence clusters. Strong co-occurrence of HLA alleles, especially DR and DQ, made assigning TCR associations to individual alleles difficult. An earlier analysis of 450 to 750 of the donors showed that most TCR beta V segments appeared in productive rearrangements either about 87% or about 30% of the time, which broadly matched IMGT annotations. Linkage disequilibrium might explain the correlated functional status among segregating V segments, but an unknown experimental factor could not be ruled out. Immune exposure information for the cohort was limited to CMV serostatus. According to a later analysis, TCR association rates differed among HLA loci, with DRB1 alleles showing the most associated TCRs and HLA-C alleles showing the fewest. In a later analysis, HLA-associated TCR beta chains showed more clonal expansion and lower generation probabilities than non-associated chains that were equally common. The 87-base-pair reads could not distinguish some IMGT-functional V segments, including TRBV6-2 and TRBV6-3, so those segments were excluded. Cytomegalovirus status was reported to be diagnosed by the classifier with high specificity and sensitivity in both the original and validation cohorts. A later analysis associated approximately 17,000 TCR beta sequences with specific HLA alleles at a false discovery rate of 0.05. It was suggested by the authors that the approach could potentially be generalized to other disease states and immunological phenotypes. A few of the identified cytomegalovirus-associated TCR beta chains were confirmed in vitro to be specific for cytomegalovirus antigens. A total of 150 to 200 TCR beta chains were listed by the study as associated with cytomegalovirus. Presence/absence analyses assumed roughly uniform sequencing depth across donors, an assumption that may not hold. A further reported finding was that TCR beta sequences accurately predicted the HLA-A and HLA-B alleles for most subjects in the first cohort. While some public TCRs were present in many individuals, most TCR sequences turned up only very rarely across donors. In a later analysis, most CMV-associated TCR beta chains were found to appear HLA-restricted, with HLA associations seemingly driven largely by CMV exposure.

The cohort consisted of 666 healthy bone marrow donors. At the time of sampling, every cohort member was nominally healthy, though immune exposures that went unrecorded were likely present. The donor tested CMV seronegative and was one of the 352 seronegative cohort members. A peripheral blood sample was collected from each donor, and TCR beta sequencing was performed on peripheral blood mononuclear cells. The Qiagen DNeasy Blood Extraction Kit was used to extract genomic DNA from the blood cell samples. The CDR3 numbers 12 residues from cysteine through phenylalanine. The retained sequence is limited to the CDR3, 36 bases, with the frame set at the first base. CDR1 and CDR2 are read off the germline V gene as MNHNS and SASEGT. V is reduced by 2 bases and J by 9 bases, leaving a spacing of 8 bases between them.

The chain was built from TRBV6-1 and TRBJ2-1; matching of 5 bases hints at TRBD1 as the D gene. This receptor was obtained from a female donor in good health and CMV-seronegative. Sequenced sample: PBMCs. The nucleotide sequence is given as TGTGCCAGCAGTGAAAGGGGCAGTGAGCAGTTCTTC. It translates to CASSERGSEQFF.